The clone carrying this T cell receptor beta chain was found many times. The antigen remains unidentified. The V gene lost 5 bases and the J gene lost 12 bases, with 14 bases spanning the gap. The CDR3 covers 12 residues. Germline V CDR1 and CDR2: SGHVS, FNYEAQ. These data originate in a study of T cell repertoires in cytomegalovirus infection. On the study more broadly: From public TCR beta signatures came an indication of both CMV infection and matching HLA type. Study-level findings and limits: The ex vivo response was dominated by HLA-C-restricted CMV-specific TCR beta clonotypes. Summed frequency of public TCR beta families distinguished CMV carriers with the relevant HLA.

TCRdb itself ran the reads through MiXCR, one entry per CDR3 protein. The sample records around 450,000 distinct CDR3 sequences, approximately 31% being singletons. What was sequenced was PBMCs. The rearrangement joins TRBV7-6 to TRBJ2-1, with D perhaps TRBD1 (6 bases). The clonotype originates from a human donor in good health (CMV status not recorded). Some clones in this sample may be carry-over from other donors' samples. CDR3 region: CASSLPPGAQFF. As DNA, the CDR3 is TGTGCCAGCAGCCTGCCCCCAGGGGCGCAGTTCTTC. Complete variable domain (other parts from reference TRBV7-6 and TRBJ2-1): GAGVSQSPRYKVTKRGQDVALRCDPISGHVSLYWYRQALGQGPEFLTYFNYEAQQDKSGLPNDRFSAERPEGSISTLTIQRTEQRDSAMYRCASSLPPGAQFFGPGTRLTVL.